The 29 T cell receptor beta chains in this list originate from one sample, sequenced in a study of blood T cells in healthy people across ages. Combining a sample-barcoded 5' primer with a J-beta primer mix, a second PCR ran for roughly 6 to 12 cycles. TCRdb re-called the 5' RACE reads through MiXCR, storing one row per CDR3 protein. The repertoire holds almost 1 million distinct CDR3 sequences, 45% to 60% seen once, with over 20% in the top ten. Material: blood. The receptors here all came from a woman in her sixties or seventies in good health.

The chain combines TRBV24-1 with TRBJ2-7; 7 nucleotides align to TRBD2. J gave up 2 bases and V 9 bases, and 12 bases lay outside the gene matches. In germline, CDR1 is KGHDR, CDR2 SFDVKD. The CDR3 runs to 15 residues. CDR3 DNA sequence: TGTGCCACCCTAAATTCCGGAGGACTAGCCTACGAGCAGTACTTC. It encodes CATLNSGGLAYEQYF.

As to this clonotype: Sequence at one end of the junction differs from germline and may be a read error. This rearrangement joins TRBV7-2 to TRBJ2-7, with TRBD2 identical over 7 bases. The CDR3 runs 14 residues. Germline V gene lookup returns CDR1 SGHTA and CDR2 FQGNSA. The CDR3 DNA reads TGTGTCAGCAGCTTTTCGGGAGGACACTACGAGCAGTACTTC. It codes for CVSSFSGGHYEQYF.

CDR3 sequence reads: CASSLQGLAGEQYF. CDR3 nucleotides: TGCGCCAGCAGCCTCCAGGGACTAGCGGGAGAGCAGTACTTC. This chain links TRBV4-3 with TRBJ2-7; 13 positions match TRBD2. This CDR3 contains 14 residues. Trimming removed 4 bases from V and 7 bases from J; junction bases left unmatched: 4. Germline values: CDR1 LGHNA, CDR2 YSLEER.

This clonotype was observed a few times. V and J are TRBV4-1 and TRBJ2-3; D not resolved. V was pared by 3 bases and J by 2 bases, with 9 bases between. The CDR3 runs 14 residues. Germline assignment: CDR1 MGHRA and CDR2 YSYEKL. The CDR3 protein is CASSQGTATDTQYF. In nucleotides, the CDR3 is TGCGCCAGCAGCCAGGGAACAGCCACAGATACGCAGTATTTT.

This clonotype was counted only a few times. The V gene is TRBV14, the J gene TRBJ2-7, with 7 bases identical to TRBD2. V shed 4 bases, J shed 2 bases, and the junction held 5 bases outside the gene matches. Germline CDR1 reads SGHDN; CDR2 reads FVKESK. The CDR3 is 14 amino acids. The DNA of the CDR3 is TGTGCCAGCAGCCTTCGGACTAGAACCTACGAGCAGTACTTC. It specifies CASSLRTRTYEQYF.

This chain connects TRBV12-3 or TRBV12-4 to TRBJ2-7; possible D gene TRBD1, 6 bases. The CDR3 runs 14 residues. The V gene lost 4 bases and the J gene lost 6 bases, with 16 bases spanning the gap. The CDR3: CASSWAGAQAEQYF. DNA of the CDR3: TGTGCCAGCAGTTGGGCAGGGGCGCAGGCCGAGCAGTACTTC.

This clonotype was seen a single time. The CDR3 region is CASSQTGTRDSPLHF. CDR3 sequence (DNA): TGTGCCAGCAGCCAGACCGGGACCCGGGATTCACCCCTCCACTTT. The chain employs TRBV9 and TRBJ1-6; perhaps TRBD1 as D (5 bases). The CDR3 length is 15 residues. Trimming removed 4 bases at V and 8 bases at J, with 16 bases between. Germline-derived CDR1 and CDR2 are SGDLS and YYNGEE. The full variable domain, with the rest looked up from reference TRBV9 and TRBJ1-6, is DSGVTQTPKHLITATGQRVTLRCSPRSGDLSVYWYQQSLDQGLQFLIQYYNGEERAKGNILERFSAQQFPDLHSELNLSSLELGDSALYFCASSQTGTRDSPLHFGNGTRLTVT.

This clonotype came up many times. The rearrangement uses TRBV6-2 or TRBV6-3 and TRBJ2-5; D is unresolved. V lost 4 bases and J lost 1, with 7 bases in between. Germline V gene data show CDR1 as MNHEY and CDR2 as SVGEGT. The length of the CDR3 is 13 residues. The CDR3 here is CASSFRLQETQYF. The CDR3 DNA sequence: TGTGCCAGCAGTTTTCGGCTCCAAGAGACCCAGTACTTC.

This chain links TRBV5-6 with TRBJ2-5; D perhaps matches TRBD2 (6 bases). Trimming stripped 3 bases from V and 6 bases from J, with 15 bases between. The CDR3 has 14 amino acids. CDR1 is SGHDT and CDR2 is YYEEEE in the germline V gene. CDR3 nucleotides: TGTGCCAGCAGCTCGGCTAGGGGCGGGAAGACCCAGTACTTC. Its protein is CASSSARGGKTQYF.

V usage is TRBV12-3 or TRBV12-4 and J usage is TRBJ2-3, with a weak D call TRBD1 (5 bases). V was pared by 2 bases and J by 11 bases, with 11 bases between. The CDR3 contains 12 residues. CDR3 amino acids: CASSLWGGGQYF. The CDR3 DNA sequence: TGTGCCAGCAGTTTATGGGGCGGCGGGCAGTATTTT.

The genes are TRBV29-1 and TRBJ2-3, with no clear D. The CDR3 has 13 amino acids. Germline CDR1 reads SQVTM; CDR2 reads ANQGSEA. Trimming cost V 6 bases and J 9 bases, with 19 bases left between them. The CDR3 protein is CSVVLWSTETQYF. The CDR3 nucleotides are TGCAGCGTCGTTCTTTGGAGCACTGAGACGCAGTATTTT.

This clonotype appeared once. The V gene is TRBV4-1, the J gene TRBJ2-3; D uncertain. CDR1 is MGHRA and CDR2 is YSYEKL in the germline V gene. This CDR3 has 14 residues. The ends were cut back, 4 bases at V and 2 bases at J, with 10 bases in the middle. This CDR3 reads CASSRAKVTDTQYF. For the CDR3, the DNA is TGCGCCAGCAGCCGAGCTAAGGTCACAGATACGCAGTATTTT.

This clonotype was recorded at least ten times. Written as DNA, the CDR3 is TGCAGCGTTGGGGACAGTGCCTACGAGCAGTACTTC. This codes for CSVGDSAYEQYF. The genes are TRBV29-1 and TRBJ2-7; 7 nucleotides align to TRBD1. J gave up 2 bases and V 4 bases, and 2 bases lay outside the gene matches. The CDR3 consists of 12 residues. Germline V gene sequence: CDR1 SQVTM, CDR2 ANQGSEA.

This chain uses TRBV24-1 with TRBJ2-3; D not certain. The CDR3 sequence is 15 residues long. V was clipped by 3 bases and J by 0 bases, with 9 bases between them. Per germline, CDR1 KGHDR and CDR2 SFDVKD. CDR3 sequence (DNA): TGTGCCACCAGTGATCTTCAGGACAGCACAGATACGCAGTATTTT. Translating gives CATSDLQDSTDTQYF.

With regard to this clonotype: Compared with germline, one end of the junction differs, possibly owing to a read error. V and J are TRBV5-6 and TRBJ2-3, with 7 bases fitting TRBD2. The CDR3 consists of 16 residues. CDR1 is SGHDT, CDR2 YYEEEE, per germline. CDR3 coding DNA: TGTGCCAGCGGCTTGAACGCAAGGGACTACACAGATACGCAGTATTTT. Its translation is CASGLNARDYTDTQYF.

The chain carries TRBV6-1 and TRBJ1-2; D call uncertain. This CDR3 comprises 17 residues. Deletions cut 5 bases from V and 4 bases from J, with 23 bases between. CDR1 is MNHNS and CDR2 is SASEGT in the germline V gene. CDR3: CASSRRPRTRDSYGYTF. The CDR3 coding sequence is TGTGCCAGCAGTCGACGACCCAGAACTAGGGATTCCTATGGCTACACCTTC.

The gene calls are TRBV5-1 and TRBJ2-7; 10 bases are shared with TRBD1. Germline V gene lookup returns CDR1 SGHRS and CDR2 YFSETQ. This CDR3 region has 15 residues. V was pared by 4 bases and J by 3 bases, with 7 bases of the junction left unmatched. This CDR3 reads CASSLRTGGIYEQYF. For the CDR3, the DNA is TGCGCCAGCAGCCTCAGGACAGGGGGAATCTACGAGCAGTACTTC.

The V call is TRBV12-3 or TRBV12-4, the J call TRBJ2-4, with D tentatively TRBD2 (5 bases). This CDR3 spans 15 amino acids. Deletions cut 5 bases from V and 3 bases from J, with 14 bases between. CDR3 sequence reads: CASSDGSLVKNIQYF. The CDR3 nucleotides are TGTGCCAGCAGTGACGGGTCACTAGTCAAAAACATTCAGTACTTC.

This chain links TRBV12-3 or TRBV12-4 with TRBJ2-5; maybe TRBD2 (5 bases). CDR3 length: 15 residues. Trimming removed 6 bases at V and 0 bases at J, with 14 bases between. CDR3 nucleotide sequence: TGTGCCAGCAGGGGTCTAGAGGGATACCAAGAGACCCAGTACTTC. It translates to CASRGLEGYQETQYF.

The gene calls are TRBV24-1 and TRBJ2-3, with no clear D. Germline V lookup: CDR1 KGHDR, CDR2 SFDVKD. Trimming left V 7 bases short and J 1 base short, with 5 bases between. The length of the CDR3 is 12 residues. The CDR3: CATRDRTDTQYF. The CDR3 DNA reads as TGTGCCACCAGGGATCGCACAGATACGCAGTATTTT.

This clonotype was seen a few times. The V call is TRBV28, the J call TRBJ2-3; D gene ambiguous. The V gene's germline CDR1 is MDHEN and CDR2 SYDVKM. This CDR3 spans 13 amino acids. V lost 3 bases and J 5 bases, leaving 9 bases between the germline ends. CDR3 nucleotide sequence: TGTGCCAGCAGTTTGGTAAAGGGAGATACGCAGTATTTT. Translating gives CASSLVKGDTQYF.

This clonotype has only a few counts. V is TRBV7-7 and J is TRBJ2-5, with TRBD1 matching 9 bases. The germline gives CDR1 SSHAT, CDR2 FNYEAQ (reference sequence). This CDR3 contains 14 residues. With V trimmed by 5 bases and J by 11 bases, 12 bases remained unmatched. The CDR3 spells CASSPGQGKGEQYF. CDR3 nucleotide sequence: TGTGCCAGCAGCCCTGGACAGGGGAAGGGTGAGCAGTACTTC.

The rearrangement joins TRBV5-5 to TRBJ2-6; TRBD1 aligns across 9 bases. Germline loops: CDR1 SGHKS, CDR2 YYEKEE (reference sequence). Losses at the gene ends were 2 bases for V and 0 bases for J; bases not matched to a gene: 3. The CDR3 consists of 17 residues. CDR3 coding DNA: TGTGCCAGCAGCTTCCTGACAGGGGGCTCTGGGGCCAACGTCCTGACTTTC. It translates to CASSFLTGGSGANVLTF. Variable domain in full (rest from reference TRBV5-5 and TRBJ2-6): DAGVTQSPTHLIKTRGQQVTLRCSPISGHKSVSWYQQVLGQGPQFIFQYYEKEERGRGNFPDRFSARQFPNYSSELNVNALLLGDSALYLCASSFLTGGSGANVLTFGAGSRLTVL.

This clonotype was seen only a few times. The chain has TRBV5-1 and TRBJ2-1, with TRBD2 identical over 8 bases. The CDR3 has 16 residues. V lost 4 bases and J lost 3; bases outside the gene matches: 9. In germline, CDR1 is SGHRS, CDR2 YFSETQ. CDR3: CASSSERGRYYNEQFF. For the CDR3, the DNA is TGCGCCAGCAGCAGCGAGCGGGGGCGGTACTACAATGAGCAGTTCTTC.

The chain carries TRBV20-1 and TRBJ1-1; D is uncertain. Trimming stripped 2 bases from V and 0 bases from J, with 13 bases between. Germline loops: CDR1 DFQATT, CDR2 SNEGSKA (reference sequence). The CDR3 contains 15 residues. The CDR3 protein is CSARTLLEVNTEAFF. CDR3 nucleotides: TGCAGTGCTAGAACACTTTTGGAGGTGAACACTGAAGCTTTCTTT.

The chain carries TRBV14 and TRBJ2-4, with D perhaps TRBD2 (7 bases). V lost 4 bases to trimming and J lost 0 bases, with 13 bases between them. This CDR3 comprises 16 residues. The germline gives CDR1 SGHDN, CDR2 FVKESK. The CDR3 region is CASSPGGGLAKNIQYF. The CDR3 region has the DNA TGTGCCAGCAGCCCTGGGGGGGGGCTAGCCAAAAACATTCAGTACTTC.

The chain uses TRBV12-3 or TRBV12-4 and TRBJ1-4; the D is unclear. Deletions cut 6 bases from V and 3 bases from J, with 14 bases between. The CDR3 contains 15 residues. The DNA for the CDR3 is TGTGCCAGCAGATCCCGTTTGGCTTCTAATGAAAAACTGTTTTTT. Translating it yields CASRSRLASNEKLFF.

This clonotype was observed a few times. This rearrangement joins TRBV28 to TRBJ1-2; D not resolved. V dropped 2 bases and J dropped 8 bases, with 12 bases sitting between them. The CDR3 has 13 amino acids. CDR1 MDHEN and CDR2 SYDVKM come from the germline V gene. The CDR3 coding sequence is TGTGCCAGCAGTTTAACACAGTATACCGGCTACACCTTC. Encoded protein: CASSLTQYTGYTF.

The V call is TRBV6-1, the J call TRBJ1-2, with TRBD1 matching 7 bases. This CDR3 is 14 amino acids long. Germline V gene data show CDR1 as MNHNS and CDR2 as SASEGT. Trimming took 2 bases from V and 4 from J; bases not matched to a gene: 4. CDR3 sequence: CASSESWTGYGYTF. In nucleotides, the CDR3 is TGTGCCAGCAGTGAATCATGGACAGGCTATGGCTACACCTTC.